A single sample is the source of the 9 T cell receptor beta chains below, sequenced in a study of pediatric ulcerative colitis (dated by TCRdb to the late 2010s). The method behind the library was the immunoSEQ multiplex PCR assay. Here the immuneACCESS table is served through TCRdb, limited to in-frame sequences with V and J called. Missing clones are a known gap in these copies; in checked studies unresolved V genes cover under half, and the rest lacks a known reason. The sample yields 45,000 to 55,000 clones; around 76% were counted once. 3.5% to 4.5% of the sample comes from the top ten. During colonoscopy, one to two pinch biopsies were obtained from the rectum for research purposes. The specimen was gut tissue. These receptors all come from a girl aged 10 to 17 with moderate ulcerative colitis.

The J gene is TRBJ2-7, the V gene TRBV5-1, with 8 positions matching TRBD2. CDR3 length: 13 residues. V shed 7 bases, J shed 9 bases, and the junction held 12 bases outside the gene matches. The germline CDR1 and CDR2 sequences are SGHRS and YFSETQ. The CDR3 bases are TGCGCCAGCGCACCCGGGGGGGGCTGGGGGCAGTACTTC. It is translated as CASAPGGGWGQYF.

The chain carries TRBV6-5 and TRBJ1-2, with 10 bases that match TRBD1. Germline V CDR1 and CDR2: MNHEY, SVGAGI. Germline trimming cut 5 bases from V and 2 bases from J; bases unmatched to any gene: 2. The CDR3 runs 14 residues. The CDR3 nucleotides are TGTGCCAGCAGTCGGGACAGGGGAAACTATGGCTACACCTTC. Translating gives CASSRDRGNYGYTF.

This clone was observed a handful of times. The chain has TRBV7-2 and TRBJ1-5; TRBD1 aligns across 7 bases. Germline V gene sequence: CDR1 SGHTA, CDR2 FQGNSA. The length of the CDR3 is 13 residues. V shed 4 bases, J shed 5 bases, and the junction held 2 bases outside the gene matches. The CDR3 sequence is CASSSRGDQPQHF. DNA for the CDR3: TGTGCCAGCAGCTCCAGGGGGGATCAGCCCCAGCATTTT.

The CDR3 DNA follows: TGTGCCAGCAGCTTATTATACCCCGGGGAGCTGTTTTTT. Encoded protein: CASSLLYPGELFF. The chain recombines TRBV7-6 with TRBJ2-2; unclear D gene. CDR1 SGHVS and CDR2 FNYEAQ come from the germline V gene. The CDR3 length is 13 residues. V was trimmed by 2 bases and J by 6 bases, leaving 7 bases between them. The full variable domain, completed using reference TRBV7-6 and TRBJ2-2, is GAGVSQSPRYKVTKRGQDVALRCDPISGHVSLYWYRQALGQGPEFLTYFNYEAQQDKSGLPNDRFSAERPEGSISTLTIQRTEQRDSAMYRCASSLLYPGELFFGEGSRLTVL.

V gene TRBV18 combines with J gene TRBJ1-3; D call uncertain. Germline V gene lookup returns CDR1 KGHSH and CDR2 LQKENI. The CDR3 sequence is 14 residues long. Deletions cut 5 bases from V and 4 bases from J, with 12 bases between. The CDR3 protein is CASSEQQVGNTIYF. CDR3 DNA sequence: TGTGCCAGCTCAGAGCAGCAGGTCGGAAACACCATATATTTT. Complete variable domain (other parts from reference TRBV18 and TRBJ1-3): NAGVMQNPRHLVRRRGQEARLRCSPMKGHSHVYWYRQLPEEGLKFMVYLQKENIIDESGMPKERFSAEFPKEGPSILRIQQVVRGDSAAYFCASSEQQVGNTIYFGEGSWLTVV.

The sample holds one count of this clone. The chain employs TRBV5-1 and TRBJ2-4; 9 nucleotides line up with TRBD1. V lost 3 bases, J lost 1 base, and 17 bases stayed unmatched. The CDR3 totals 20 residues. CDR1 is SGHRS and CDR2 is YFSETQ in the germline V gene. CDR3 sequence reads: CASSSGKGQGLTLAKNIQYF. The CDR3 coding sequence is TGCGCCAGCAGCTCCGGAAAGGGACAGGGATTGACCCTGGCCAAAAACATTCAGTACTTC.

This clone was recorded once. The gene calls are TRBV25-1 and TRBJ2-5, with D tentatively TRBD1 (6 bases). The V and J ends lost 3 bases and 5 bases respectively, with 16 bases between them. In germline, CDR1 is MGHDK, CDR2 SYGVNS. The CDR3 length is 15 residues. CDR3 amino acids: CASSDRGSPRETQYF. CDR3 in DNA: TGTGCCAGCAGTGATAGGGGGAGTCCGCGGGAGACCCAGTACTTC.

The V and J genes are TRBV19 and TRBJ2-3; 7 nucleotides match TRBD1. Germline CDR1 and CDR2: LNHDA and SQIVND (reference sequence). V was pared by 5 bases and J by 7 bases, with 15 bases of the junction left unmatched. The CDR3 runs 16 residues. The CDR3 DNA is TGTGCCAGTAGTGACCCACCGGGACAGATAGATCATACGCAGTATTTT. Protein: CASSDPPGQIDHTQYF.

The chain couples TRBV6-5 to TRBJ1-1; no firm D call. V lost 6 bases and J 1 base, leaving 15 bases between the germline ends. The CDR3 is 15 residues long. Germline CDR1 reads MNHEY; CDR2 reads SVGAGI. This chain's CDR3 is CASSPFLHANTEAFF. Written as DNA, the CDR3 is TGTGCCAGCAGCCCTTTCCTACACGCGAACACTGAAGCTTTCTTT.